One T cell receptor beta chain is described in this entry. No antigen is known for it. UMI labels and 5' RACE were used to prepare the TRB cDNA libraries. TCRdb re-called the 5' RACE reads and catalogs CDR3 proteins one per entry, DNA excluded. This sample's table reports 65,000 to 90,000 distinct CDR3 sequences. CDR1 LGHDT and CDR2 YNNKEL come from the germline V gene (reference sequence). This CDR3 has 15 residues. The data are from a study of CXCR3-negative and CXCR3-positive naive CD8 T cells. Study-wide findings and caveats: CXCR3-positive naive cells carried more hydrophobic TRB CDR3s than CXCR3-negative naive cells did.

This receptor was obtained from a human donor in good health. Some clones in this sample may be carry-over from other donors' samples. Input material: naive CXCR3+ CD8+ T cells from blood. Subset noted: CD45RO-CCR7+CD27+CD95- naive CD8+ T cells expressing CXCR3 (TNR3+). The V call is TRBV3-1, the J call TRBJ2-2. The CDR3 loop reads CASSQEATATGELFF. The full variable domain, completed using reference TRBV3-1 and TRBJ2-2, is DTAVSQTPKYLVTQMGNDKSIKCEQNLGHDTMYWYKQDSKKFLKIMFSYNNKELIINETVPNRFSPKSPDKAHLNLHINSLELGDSAVYFCASSQEATATGELFFGEGSRLTVL.